Below, 3 T cell receptor beta chains from the same sample are listed, as sequenced in a study of blood T cell repertoires in COVID-19. Some clones are missing from TCRdb's copy, which holds only in-frame ones; the method was immunoSEQ multiplex PCR. The sample includes 200,000 to 250,000 clones, approximately 85% of them seen just once. The sample was peripheral blood. These receptors were collected from a woman in her 70s with COVID-19, enrolled during active disease.

The genes are TRBV10-1 and TRBJ2-1; 13 nucleotides agree with TRBD2. The CDR3 is made up of 15 amino acids. V lost 6 bases and J lost 7; bases outside the gene matches: 6. Looked up from germline, CDR1 is WNHNN and CDR2 is SYGVQD (reference sequence). CDR3 amino acids: CASSSGTSGINEQFF. The CDR3 DNA reads as TGCGCCAGCAGCTCAGGGACTAGCGGGATTAATGAGCAGTTCTTC.

The V gene is TRBV9, the J gene TRBJ1-2, with no clear D. In germline, CDR1 is SGDLS, CDR2 YYNGEE. This CDR3 has 13 amino acids. Trimming cost V 3 bases and J 7 bases, with 13 bases left between them. The CDR3 spells CASSATTQTGYTF. The CDR3, as DNA: TGTGCCAGCAGCGCGACAACTCAAACTGGCTACACCTTC.

A note on this clone: A read error is likely, as this CDR3 ends without the conserved phenylalanine or tryptophan. Because the CDR3's place on the DNA is in doubt, the DNA is left out and the CDR3 is given as listed by TCRdb. The chain is built from TRBV3-1 (or the pseudogene TRBV3-2) and TRBJ1-6. The CDR3 region is 9 residues in length, termini included. Germline assignment: CDR1 LGHDT and CDR2 YNNKEL (reference sequence). CDR3 loop: CASGRRGLL.